The clone carrying this T cell receptor (beta chain) was seen many times. Using unique molecular identifiers, the investigators prepared the TCRbeta library. TCRdb re-called the PCR reads with MiXCR, one entry per CDR3 protein. The table has a few hundred thousand distinct CDR3 sequences, about 9.6% seen once. This specimen comes from a study of T-cell reconstitution after alpha-beta-depleted transplantation in children. CDR1 ENHRY and CDR2 SYGVKD come from the germline V gene. The CDR3 has 15 amino acids. V dropped 6 bases and J dropped 2; count of bases not matched to a gene: 9. J is TRBJ1-1 and V is TRBV10-3, with 7 bases that match TRBD1. Material: PBMCs from the stem cell graft donor, obtained from the stem cell graft. The sequence was collected from a human donor who donated a stem cell graft to a child with SCID. The CDR3 DNA reads TGTGCCATCAGAGATCCACAGGGGACAAACACTGAAGCTTTCTTT. This gives the protein CAIRDPQGTNTEAFF.